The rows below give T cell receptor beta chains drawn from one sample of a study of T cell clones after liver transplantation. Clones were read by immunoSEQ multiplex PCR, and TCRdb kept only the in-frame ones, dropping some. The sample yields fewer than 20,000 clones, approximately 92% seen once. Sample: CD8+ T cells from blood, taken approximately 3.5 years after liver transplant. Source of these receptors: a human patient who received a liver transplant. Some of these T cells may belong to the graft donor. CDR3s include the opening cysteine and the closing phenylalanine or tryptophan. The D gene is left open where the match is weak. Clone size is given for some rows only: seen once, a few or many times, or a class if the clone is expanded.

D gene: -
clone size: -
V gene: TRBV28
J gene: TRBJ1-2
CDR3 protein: CASSFVFGLLTNYGYTF
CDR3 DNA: TGTGCCAGCAGTTTCGTATTCGGACTGCTTACTAACTATGGCTACACCTTC

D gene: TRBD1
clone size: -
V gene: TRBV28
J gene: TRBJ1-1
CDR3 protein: CASNSGGLAEAFF
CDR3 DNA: TGTGCCAGCAACTCAGGGGGCCTCGCTGAAGCTTTCTTT

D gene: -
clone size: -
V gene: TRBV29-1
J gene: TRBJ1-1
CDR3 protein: CSVEGTPENTEAFF
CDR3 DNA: TGCAGCGTTGAGGGCACCCCGGAGAACACTGAAGCTTTCTTT

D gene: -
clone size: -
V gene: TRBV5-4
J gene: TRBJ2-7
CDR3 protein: CASSLEPGSEQYF
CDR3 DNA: TGTGCCAGCAGCTTGGAACCGGGGTCCGAGCAGTACTTC

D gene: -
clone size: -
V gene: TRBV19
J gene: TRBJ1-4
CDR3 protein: CASSIVPTALNEKLFF
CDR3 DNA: TGTGCCAGTAGTATTGTTCCGACAGCTCTTAATGAAAAACTGTTTTTT

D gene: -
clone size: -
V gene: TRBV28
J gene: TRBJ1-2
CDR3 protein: CASSSGWGTGYTF
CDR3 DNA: TGTGCCAGCAGTTCGGGCTGGGGGACTGGCTACACCTTC

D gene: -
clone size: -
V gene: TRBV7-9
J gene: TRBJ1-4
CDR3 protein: CASSWTQGSAEKLFF
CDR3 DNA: TGTGCCAGCAGCTGGACTCAAGGGTCTGCTGAAAAACTGTTTTTT

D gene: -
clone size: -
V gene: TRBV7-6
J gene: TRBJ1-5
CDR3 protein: CASSSDTGSAQPQHF
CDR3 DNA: TGTGCCAGCAGCTCCGATACGGGGTCGGCTCAGCCCCAGCATTTT

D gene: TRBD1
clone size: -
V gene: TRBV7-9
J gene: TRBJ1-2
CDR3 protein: CASSRVGTVFNYGYTF
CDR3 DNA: TGTGCCAGCAGCCGCGTCGGGACAGTTTTTAACTATGGCTACACCTTC

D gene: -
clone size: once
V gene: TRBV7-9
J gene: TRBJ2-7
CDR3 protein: CASSLGPNYEQYF
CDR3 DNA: TGTGCCAGCAGCCTGGGACCAAACTACGAGCAGTACTTC

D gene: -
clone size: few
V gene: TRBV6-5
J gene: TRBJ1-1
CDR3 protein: CASSWARNTEAFF
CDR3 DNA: TGTGCCAGCAGTTGGGCTCGGAACACTGAAGCTTTCTTT

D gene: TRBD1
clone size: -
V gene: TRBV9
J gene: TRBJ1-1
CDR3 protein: CASSVGSGGTEAFF
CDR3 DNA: TGTGCCAGCAGCGTAGGGTCAGGGGGGACTGAAGCTTTCTTT

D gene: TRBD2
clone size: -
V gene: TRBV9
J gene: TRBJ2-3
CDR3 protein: CASSVLAGAGTDTQYF
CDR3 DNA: TGTGCCAGCAGCGTGCTAGCGGGGGCAGGTACAGATACGCAGTATTTT

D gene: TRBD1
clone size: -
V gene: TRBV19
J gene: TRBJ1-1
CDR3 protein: CASTWTGDTEAFF
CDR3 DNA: TGTGCCAGTACCTGGACAGGAGACACTGAAGCTTTCTTT

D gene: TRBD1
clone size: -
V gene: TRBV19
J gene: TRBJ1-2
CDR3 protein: CAIYRGSSDGYTF
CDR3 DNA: TGTGCCATTTACAGGGGTAGCTCGGATGGCTACACCTTC

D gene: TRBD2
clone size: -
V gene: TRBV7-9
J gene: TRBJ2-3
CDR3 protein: CASSSGLLTQYF
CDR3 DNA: TGTGCCAGCAGCTCGGGACTACTCACGCAGTATTTT

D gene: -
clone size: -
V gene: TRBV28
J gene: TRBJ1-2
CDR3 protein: CASSLEGSFYGYTF
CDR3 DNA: TGTGCCAGCAGTTTAGAAGGGTCCTTCTATGGCTACACCTTC

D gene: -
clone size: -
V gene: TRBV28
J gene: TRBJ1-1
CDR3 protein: CASRRPQNTEAFF
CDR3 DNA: TGTGCCAGCAGGCGGCCCCAGAACACTGAAGCTTTCTTT

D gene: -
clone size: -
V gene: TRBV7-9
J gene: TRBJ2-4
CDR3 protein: CASSSIGRGPDENIQYF
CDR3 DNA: TGTGCCAGCAGCTCCATAGGGAGGGGGCCGGACGAAAACATTCAGTACTTC

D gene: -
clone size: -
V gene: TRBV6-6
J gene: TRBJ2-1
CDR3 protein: CASSTSGDSYNEQFF
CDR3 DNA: TGTGCCAGCAGTACCTCAGGGGACTCCTACAATGAGCAGTTCTTC

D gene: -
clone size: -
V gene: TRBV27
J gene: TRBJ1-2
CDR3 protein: CASRAGTARPYGGYTF
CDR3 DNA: TGTGCCAGCAGAGCGGGGACCGCAAGGCCTTATGGTGGCTACACCTTC

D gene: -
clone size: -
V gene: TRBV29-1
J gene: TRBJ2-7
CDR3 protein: CSASGLSSYEQYF
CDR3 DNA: TGCAGCGCCTCGGGCCTGAGCTCCTACGAGCAGTACTTC

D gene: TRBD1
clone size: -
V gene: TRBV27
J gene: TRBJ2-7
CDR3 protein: CASSHRGKTYEQYF
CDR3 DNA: TGTGCCAGCAGTCACAGGGGAAAGACCTACGAGCAGTACTTC

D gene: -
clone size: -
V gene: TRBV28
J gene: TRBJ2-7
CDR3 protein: CASSPSWDSYEQYF
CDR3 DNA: TGTGCCAGCAGCCCTTCCTGGGACTCCTACGAGCAGTACTTC

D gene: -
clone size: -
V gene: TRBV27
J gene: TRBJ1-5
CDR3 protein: CASSLGPNQPQHF
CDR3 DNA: TGTGCCAGCAGTTTAGGTCCTAATCAGCCCCAGCATTTT

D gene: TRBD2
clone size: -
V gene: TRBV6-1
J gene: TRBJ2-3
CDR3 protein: CASSDWGLTGKRARDTQYF
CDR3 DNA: TGTGCCAGCAGTGATTGGGGACTAACCGGAAAGCGGGCCAGGGATACGCAGTATTTT

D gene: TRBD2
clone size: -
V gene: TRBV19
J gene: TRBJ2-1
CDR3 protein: CASSILAGGSNEQFF
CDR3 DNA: TGTGCCAGTAGTATTCTAGCGGGAGGAAGCAATGAGCAGTTCTTC

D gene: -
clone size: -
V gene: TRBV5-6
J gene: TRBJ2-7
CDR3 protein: CASSFRDSYEQYF
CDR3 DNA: TGTGCCAGCAGCTTCCGGGACTCCTACGAGCAGTACTTC

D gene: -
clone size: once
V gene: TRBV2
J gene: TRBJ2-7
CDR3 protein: CASSSSRNLAYEQYF
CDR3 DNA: TGTGCCAGCAGTAGCTCACGAAATCTGGCCTACGAGCAGTACTTC

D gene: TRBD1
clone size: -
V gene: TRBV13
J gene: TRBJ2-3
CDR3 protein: CASSPGTGALVNTQYF
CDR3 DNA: TGTGCCAGCAGCCCTGGCACAGGGGCCCTCGTAAATACGCAGTATTTT

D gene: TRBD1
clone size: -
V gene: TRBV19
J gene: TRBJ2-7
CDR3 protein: CASSEGAEQYF
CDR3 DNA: TGTGCCAGTAGCGAGGGGGCCGAGCAGTACTTC

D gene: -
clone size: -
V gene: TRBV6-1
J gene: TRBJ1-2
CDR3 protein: CASNGYGYTF
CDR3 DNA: TGTGCTTCTAATGGGTATGGCTACACCTTC

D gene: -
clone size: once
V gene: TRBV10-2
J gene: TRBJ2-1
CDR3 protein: CASSDGSGSYNEQFF
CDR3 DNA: TGCGCCAGCAGTGATGGGTCAGGATCCTACAATGAGCAGTTCTTC

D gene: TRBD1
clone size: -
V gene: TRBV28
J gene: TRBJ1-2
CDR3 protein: CASSLYGDRGHGYTF
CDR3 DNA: TGTGCCAGCAGTTTATACGGGGACAGGGGACATGGCTACACCTTC

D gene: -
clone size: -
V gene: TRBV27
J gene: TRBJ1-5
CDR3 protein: CASSLSGAWPQHF
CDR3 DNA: TGTGCCAGCAGTTTATCTGGTGCGTGGCCCCAGCATTTT

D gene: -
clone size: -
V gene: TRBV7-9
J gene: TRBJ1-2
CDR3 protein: CASNVGTEYGYTF
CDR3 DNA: TGTGCCAGCAACGTTGGAACAGAATATGGCTACACCTTC

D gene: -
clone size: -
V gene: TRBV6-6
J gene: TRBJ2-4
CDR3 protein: CASSYDGGGKNIQYF
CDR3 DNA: TGTGCCAGCAGTTACGACGGGGGCGGCAAAAACATTCAGTACTTC

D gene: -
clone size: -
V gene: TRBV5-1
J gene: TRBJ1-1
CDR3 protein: CASSFWEHDTEAFF
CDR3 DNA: TGCGCCAGCAGCTTCTGGGAGCATGACACTGAAGCTTTCTTT

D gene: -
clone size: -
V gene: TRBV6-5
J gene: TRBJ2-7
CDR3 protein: CASSPLGEAYEQYF
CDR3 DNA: TGTGCCAGCAGCCCACTGGGAGAGGCCTACGAGCAGTACTTC

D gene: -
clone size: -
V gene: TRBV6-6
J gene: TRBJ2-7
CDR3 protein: CASTGGYEQYF
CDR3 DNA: TGTGCCAGCACCGGGGGCTACGAGCAGTACTTC

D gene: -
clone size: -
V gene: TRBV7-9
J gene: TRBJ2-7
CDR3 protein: CASSPPGNRYEQYF
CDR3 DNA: TGTGCCAGCAGCCCCCCCGGGAATAGGTACGAGCAGTACTTC

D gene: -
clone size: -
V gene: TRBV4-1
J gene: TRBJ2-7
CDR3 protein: CASSNLDTIYEQYF
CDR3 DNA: TGCGCCAGCAGCAACTTGGACACTATCTACGAGCAGTACTTC

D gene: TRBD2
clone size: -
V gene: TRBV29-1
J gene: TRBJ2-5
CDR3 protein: CSVLGLAGEETQYF
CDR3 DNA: TGCAGCGTCCTGGGACTAGCGGGAGAAGAGACCCAGTACTTC

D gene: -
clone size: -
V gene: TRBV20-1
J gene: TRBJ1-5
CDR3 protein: CSARGQPQHF
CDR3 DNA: TGCAGTGCTAGAGGTCAGCCCCAGCATTTT

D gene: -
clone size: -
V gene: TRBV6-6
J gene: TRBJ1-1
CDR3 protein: CASRPWGGGTEAFF
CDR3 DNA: TGTGCCAGCAGACCCTGGGGGGGTGGCACTGAAGCTTTCTTT

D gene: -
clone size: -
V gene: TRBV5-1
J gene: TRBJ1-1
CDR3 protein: CASSPPLQGIAEAFF
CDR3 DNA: TGTGCCAGCAGCCCGCCCCTTCAGGGGATAGCTGAAGCTTTCTTT

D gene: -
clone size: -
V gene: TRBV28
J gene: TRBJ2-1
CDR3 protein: CASSHQLDNEQFF
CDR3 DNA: TGTGCCAGCAGTCACCAACTGGACAATGAGCAGTTCTTC

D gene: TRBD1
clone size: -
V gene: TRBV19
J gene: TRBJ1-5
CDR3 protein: CASTSTGLGNQPQHF
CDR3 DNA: TGTGCCAGTACCTCGACAGGGTTGGGCAATCAGCCCCAGCATTTT